This TCR beta chain was sequenced in a study of shared clonotypes between healthy human individuals. Concerning this clone itself: Its cognate antigen is unknown.

Study results and limitations: Sampling was confined to blood; repertoires within tissues likely differ.

This table comes from immunoSEQ multiplex PCR, and its TCRdb copy is limited to in-frame clones, with some not included. Of 1,500,000 or so clones in the sample, approximately 98.5% are singletons; the top ten hold 0.36%. Germline-derived CDR1 and CDR2 are KGHSH and LQKENI. The CDR3 has 16 residues. Trimming removed 1 base from V and 0 bases from J, with 9 bases in between. This rearrangement joins TRBV18 to TRBJ2-2, with D perhaps given as TRBD1 or TRBD2 (5 bases each). Source material: naive CD4+ T cells sorted from blood. Subset specified: CD45RA+ positively selected. This sequence was found in a man aged 25-45 years in good health. In DNA, the CDR3 is TGTGCCAGCTCACCACTACCGGGACCGAACACCGGGGAGCTGTTTTTT. Translation: CASSPLPGPNTGELFF.